These 21 T cell receptor beta chains share one sample of origin, sequenced in a study of regulatory T cells. Primers: 52 TRBV forward and 13 TRBJ reverse. The assay was immunoSEQ multiplex PCR, and TCRdb's table has in-frame clones only and misses some. The repertoire holds some 20,000 clones, with 80% to 95% as singletons. Sequencing was carried out using CD8+ T cells sorted from blood. The receptor source for this set is a child aged 2 to 9 with CD3G deficiency.

CDR3 residues: CASSPRTGEAKNIQYF. CDR3 coding DNA: TGTGCCAGCTCACCCCGGACAGGGGAGGCCAAAAACATTCAGTACTTC. The gene calls are TRBV18 and TRBJ2-4; 9 nucleotides match TRBD1. Trimming removed 3 bases from V and 1 base from J; junction bases left unmatched: 4. CDR1 is KGHSH, CDR2 LQKENI, per germline. The CDR3 sequence is 16 residues long.

The genes are TRBV27 and TRBJ1-5, with D tentatively TRBD1 (6 bases). This CDR3 comprises 15 residues. Trimming pared 3 bases from V and 1 base from J, leaving 10 bases between. CDR1 and CDR2 (germline): MNHEY, SMNVEV (reference sequence). This CDR3 reads CASSLIGGSNQPQHF. The CDR3 coding sequence is TGTGCCAGCAGTTTGATAGGGGGAAGCAATCAGCCCCAGCATTTT.

The rearrangement links TRBV11-2 to TRBJ2-7; D gene unclear. The germline V gene has CDR1 SGHAT and CDR2 FQNNGV. V was pared by 1 base and J by 2 bases, with 9 bases between. The CDR3 is 14 residues long. The CDR3 DNA reads as TGTGCCAGCAGCTTAGGAGGCAGACCCTACGAGCAGTACTTC. This encodes CASSLGGRPYEQYF. The full variable domain, completed using reference TRBV11-2 and TRBJ2-7, is EAGVAQSPRYKIIEKRQSVAFWCNPISGHATLYWYQQILGQGPKLLIQFQNNGVVDDSQLPKDRFSAERLKGVDSTLKIQPAKLEDSAVYLCASSLGGRPYEQYFGPGTRLTVT.

CDR3 protein: CASSEQPYSGNTIYF. For the CDR3, the DNA is TGTGCCAGCAGTGAGCAGCCCTACTCTGGAAACACCATATATTTT. The chain employs TRBV28 and TRBJ1-3; D gene uncertain. V lost 5 bases to trimming and J lost 0 bases, with 11 bases between them. The germline V gene encodes CDR1 MDHEN and CDR2 SYDVKM. The CDR3 totals 15 residues. Filled out from reference TRBV28 and TRBJ1-3, the complete variable domain reads DVKVTQSSRYLVKRTGEKVFLECVQDMDHENMFWYRQDPGLGLRLIYFSYDVKMKEKGDIPEGYSVSREKKERFSLILESASTNQTSMYLCASSEQPYSGNTIYFGEGSWLTVV.

The rearrangement uses TRBV7-8 and TRBJ2-7; D is ambiguous. CDR1 and CDR2 from the germline V gene are SGHVS and FQNEAQ. This CDR3 is 13 amino acids long. With 4 bases removed from V and 5 bases from J, the gap between germline ends came to 12 bases. The CDR3 nucleotides are TGTGCCAGCAGCTCCTCTTTGGTCGACGAGCAGTACTTC. It encodes CASSSSLVDEQYF.

This chain joins TRBV7-9 and TRBJ2-3, with unresolved D. The germline gives CDR1 SEHNR, CDR2 FQNEAQ (reference sequence). The ends were cut back, 3 bases at V and 4 bases at J, with 5 bases in the middle. The CDR3 totals 12 residues. This CDR3 is CASSFRPDTQYF. The CDR3 nucleotides read TGTGCCAGCAGCTTTCGTCCAGATACGCAGTATTTT. Drawing the rest from reference TRBV7-9 and TRBJ2-3, the complete variable domain is DTGVSQNPRHKITKRGQNVTFRCDPISEHNRLYWYRQTLGQGPEFLTYFQNEAQLEKSRLLSDRFSAERPKGSFSTLEIQRTEQGDSAMYLCASSFRPDTQYFGPGTRLTVL.

The chain carries TRBV13 and TRBJ2-2, with D tentatively TRBD1 or TRBD2 (5 bases each). CDR3 length: 16 residues. Germline values: CDR1 PRHDT, CDR2 FYEKMQ (reference sequence). V was clipped by 0 bases and J by 2 bases, with 10 bases between them. In DNA form, the CDR3 reads TGTGCCAGCAGCTTAGGCCGGGGACCAAACACCGGGGAGCTGTTTTTT. This sequence encodes CASSLGRGPNTGELFF.

This rearrangement joins TRBV28 to TRBJ1-1, with a possible D match to TRBD1 (6 bases). Per germline, CDR1 MDHEN and CDR2 SYDVKM. V was trimmed by 5 bases and J by 8 bases, leaving 15 bases between them. CDR3 length: 13 residues. CDR3 protein: CASSHLQGNEAFF. In nucleotides, the CDR3 is TGTGCCAGCAGTCACCTTCAGGGGAACGAAGCTTTCTTT.

The chain joins TRBV4-1 to TRBJ2-4; no clear D. The CDR3 has 16 residues. The V gene's germline CDR1 is MGHRA and CDR2 YSYEKL. The germline V and J ends were trimmed by 0 bases and 0 bases, with 9 bases remaining between them. CDR3 in DNA: TGCGCCAGCAGCCAAGATCACAGACTAGCCAAAAACATTCAGTACTTC. Its protein product is CASSQDHRLAKNIQYF.

The rearrangement joins TRBV19 to TRBJ2-2; tentatively, D is TRBD2 (6 bases). Germline-derived CDR1 and CDR2 are LNHDA and SQIVND (reference sequence). Trimming cost V 5 bases and J 5 bases, with 15 bases left between them. This CDR3 spans 15 amino acids. CDR3 DNA sequence: TGTGCCAGTAGTCCTAGTGGAGGGAGGACCGGGGAGCTGTTTTTT. This codes for CASSPSGGRTGELFF.

The V and J genes are TRBV28 and TRBJ2-6; TRBD1 is a possible D gene (5 bases). The length of the CDR3 is 18 residues. V was clipped by 5 bases and J by 0 bases, with 17 bases between them. From germline, CDR1 is MDHEN and CDR2 SYDVKM. For the CDR3, the DNA is TGTGCCAGCAGTCTCCAGGGTAGGGTCTCCTCTGGGGCCAACGTCCTGACTTTC. This translates into CASSLQGRVSSGANVLTF.

This chain uses TRBV28 with TRBJ1-4; 10 nucleotides agree with TRBD1. Germline trimming cut 5 bases from V and 8 bases from J; bases unmatched to any gene: 5. The CDR3 totals 14 residues. The germline V gene encodes CDR1 MDHEN and CDR2 SYDVKM. CDR3 sequence reads: CASSDRGREEKLFF. The CDR3 coding sequence is TGTGCCAGCAGTGACAGGGGGCGAGAGGAAAAACTGTTTTTT.

The V and J genes are TRBV7-8 and TRBJ2-5; TRBD2 aligns across 8 bases. V trimming: 5 bases; J trimming: 1 base; junction bases outside the gene matches: 3. Per the germline V gene, CDR1 is SGHVS and CDR2 is FQNEAQ. The CDR3 sequence is 14 residues long. This chain's CDR3 is CASSPGLAQETQYF. CDR3 DNA sequence: TGTGCCAGCAGCCCCGGACTAGCCCAAGAGACCCAGTACTTC.

To note about this clone: At the DNA level, this CDR3 is encoded by other sequences in the same sample as well. The rearrangement uses TRBV27 and TRBJ2-1, with D uncertain. The CDR3 loop spans 13 amino acids. Germline V gene sequence: CDR1 MNHEY, CDR2 SMNVEV (reference sequence). The V end lost 0 bases, the J end lost 5 bases, and 5 bases lay between the germline ends. The CDR3 reads CASSLSRNNEQFF. In DNA form, the CDR3 reads TGTGCCAGCAGTTTATCGAGAAACAATGAGCAGTTCTTC.

The rearrangement joins TRBV6-1 to TRBJ2-2; 13 bases align to TRBD2. The germline CDR1 and CDR2 sequences are MNHNS and SASEGT. There are 15 residues in the CDR3. The V segment lost 10 bases and the J segment 7 bases; nucleotides outside the gene matches: 9. CDR3 in amino acids: CATQGLAGAYGELFF. As DNA, the CDR3 is TGTGCCACCCAAGGACTAGCGGGAGCCTACGGGGAGCTGTTTTTT.

The chain is built from TRBV28 and TRBJ2-7; 7 bases are shared with TRBD2. CDR1 is MDHEN and CDR2 is SYDVKM in the germline V gene. V was clipped by 4 bases and J by 3 bases; unmatched bases: 6. There are 14 residues in the CDR3. CDR3: CASSSQRDHYEQYF. CDR3 nucleotides: TGTGCCAGCAGTTCGCAGCGGGACCACTACGAGCAGTACTTC.

Only one count was recorded for this clone. The rearrangement uses TRBV28 and TRBJ2-7, with D possibly being TRBD2 (7 bases). The CDR3 extends over 14 amino acids. Between the trimmed V and J ends, which lost 1 base and 7 bases, there was a span of 14 bases. Germline assignment: CDR1 MDHEN and CDR2 SYDVKM. CDR3 sequence: CASSLLGGGGEQYF. Written as DNA, the CDR3 is TGTGCCAGCAGTTTATTGGGGGGAGGGGGAGAGCAGTACTTC. The variable domain in full, with the rest retrieved from reference TRBV28 and TRBJ2-7, is DVKVTQSSRYLVKRTGEKVFLECVQDMDHENMFWYRQDPGLGLRLIYFSYDVKMKEKGDIPEGYSVSREKKERFSLILESASTNQTSMYLCASSLLGGGGEQYFGPGTRLTVT.

V and J are TRBV7-9 and TRBJ2-3; TRBD2 aligns across 12 bases. The length of the CDR3 is 16 residues. J gave up 3 bases and V 5 bases, and 6 bases lay outside the gene matches. Germline V lookup: CDR1 SEHNR, CDR2 FQNEAQ (reference sequence). This CDR3 is CASSTTSGRSTDTQYF. CDR3 in DNA: TGTGCCAGCAGCACAACTAGCGGGAGGAGTACAGATACGCAGTATTTT.

The rearrangement links TRBV28 to TRBJ2-1; TRBD2 matches 9 bases. The J segment lost 4 bases and the V segment lost 5 bases, leaving 6 bases of the junction unmatched. CDR1 MDHEN and CDR2 SYDVKM come from the germline V gene. CDR3 length: 15 amino acids. Here the CDR3 reads CASSEASGAYNEQFF. The CDR3 nucleotides read TGTGCCAGCAGTGAGGCTAGCGGGGCTTACAATGAGCAGTTCTTC.

The chain carries TRBV28 and TRBJ2-7; TRBD1 agrees at 9 bases. Germline CDR1 MDHEN, CDR2 SYDVKM. V lost 6 bases, J lost 5 bases, and 8 bases stayed unmatched. This CDR3 has 14 residues. Written as DNA, the CDR3 is TGTGCCAGCAGCTGGGGGGACAGGGACAACGAGCAGTACTTC. It translates to CASSWGDRDNEQYF.

A note on this clone: Other DNA sequences within the sample encode an identical CDR3. This chain connects TRBV6-1 to TRBJ2-7; 7 bases are shared with TRBD1. This CDR3 has 14 amino acids. CDR1 and CDR2 from the germline V gene are MNHNS and SASEGT. V lost 2 bases to trimming and J lost 3 bases; unmatched junction nucleotides: 4. CDR3 protein: CASSELDRFYEQYF. In DNA, the CDR3 is TGTGCCAGCAGTGAACTGGACAGGTTCTACGAGCAGTACTTC.